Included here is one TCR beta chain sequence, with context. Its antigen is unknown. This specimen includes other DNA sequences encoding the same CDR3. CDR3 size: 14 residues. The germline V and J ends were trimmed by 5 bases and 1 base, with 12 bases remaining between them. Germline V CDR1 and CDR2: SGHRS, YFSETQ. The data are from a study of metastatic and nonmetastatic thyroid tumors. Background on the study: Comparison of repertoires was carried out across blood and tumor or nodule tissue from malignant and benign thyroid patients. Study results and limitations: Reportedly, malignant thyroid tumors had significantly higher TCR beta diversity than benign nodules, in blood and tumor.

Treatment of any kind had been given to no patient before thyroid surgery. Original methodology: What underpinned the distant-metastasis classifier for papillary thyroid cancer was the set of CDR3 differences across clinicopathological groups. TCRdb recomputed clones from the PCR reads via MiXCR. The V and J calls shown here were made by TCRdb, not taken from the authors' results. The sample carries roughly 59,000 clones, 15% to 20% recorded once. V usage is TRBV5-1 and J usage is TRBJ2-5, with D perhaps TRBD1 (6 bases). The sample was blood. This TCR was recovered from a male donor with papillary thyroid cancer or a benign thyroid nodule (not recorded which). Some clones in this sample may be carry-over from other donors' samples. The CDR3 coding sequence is TGCGCCAGCAGTTTCACAGGGATCCAAGAGACCCAGTACTTC. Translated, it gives CASSFTGIQETQYF. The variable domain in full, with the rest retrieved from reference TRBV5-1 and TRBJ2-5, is KAGVTQTPRYLIKTRGQQVTLSCSPISGHRSVSWYQQTPGQGLQFLFEYFSETQRNKGNFPGRFSGRQFSNSRSEMNVSTLELGDSALYLCASSFTGIQETQYFGPGTRLLVL.